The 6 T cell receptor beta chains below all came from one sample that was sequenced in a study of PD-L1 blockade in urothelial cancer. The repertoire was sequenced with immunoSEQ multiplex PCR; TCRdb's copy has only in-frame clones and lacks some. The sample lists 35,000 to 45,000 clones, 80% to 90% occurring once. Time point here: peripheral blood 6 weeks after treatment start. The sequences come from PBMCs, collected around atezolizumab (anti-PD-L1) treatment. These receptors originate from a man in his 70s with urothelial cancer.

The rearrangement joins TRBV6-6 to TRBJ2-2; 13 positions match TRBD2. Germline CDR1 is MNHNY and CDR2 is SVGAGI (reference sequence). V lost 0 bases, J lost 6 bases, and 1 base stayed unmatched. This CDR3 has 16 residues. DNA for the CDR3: TGTGCCAGCAGTTACTCACTAGCGGGAGGGCCCGGGGAGCTGTTTTTT. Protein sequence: CASSYSLAGGPGELFF.

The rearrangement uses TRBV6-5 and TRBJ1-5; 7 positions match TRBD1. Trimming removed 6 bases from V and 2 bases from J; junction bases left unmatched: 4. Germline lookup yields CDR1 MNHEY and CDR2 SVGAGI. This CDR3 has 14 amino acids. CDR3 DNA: TGTGCCAGCAGAGGGGGCAAGGGCAATCAGCCCCAGCATTTT. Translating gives CASRGGKGNQPQHF.

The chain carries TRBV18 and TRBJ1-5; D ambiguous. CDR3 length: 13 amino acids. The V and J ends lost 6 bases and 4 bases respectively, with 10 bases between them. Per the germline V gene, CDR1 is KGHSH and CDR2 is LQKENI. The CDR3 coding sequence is TGTGCCAGCTCCCAACTGATTAATCAGCCCCAGCATTTT. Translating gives CASSQLINQPQHF. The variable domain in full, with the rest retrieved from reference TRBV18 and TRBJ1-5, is NAGVMQNPRHLVRRRGQEARLRCSPMKGHSHVYWYRQLPEEGLKFMVYLQKENIIDESGMPKERFSAEFPKEGPSILRIQQVVRGDSAAYFCASSQLINQPQHFGDGTRLSIL.

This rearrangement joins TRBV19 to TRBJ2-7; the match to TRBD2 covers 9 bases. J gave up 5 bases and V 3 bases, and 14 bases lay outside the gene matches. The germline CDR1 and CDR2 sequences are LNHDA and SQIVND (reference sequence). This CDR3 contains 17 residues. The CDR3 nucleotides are TGTGCCAGTAGTATGGGTCTAGCGGGACGGATGGGGGACGAGCAGTACTTC. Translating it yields CASSMGLAGRMGDEQYF.

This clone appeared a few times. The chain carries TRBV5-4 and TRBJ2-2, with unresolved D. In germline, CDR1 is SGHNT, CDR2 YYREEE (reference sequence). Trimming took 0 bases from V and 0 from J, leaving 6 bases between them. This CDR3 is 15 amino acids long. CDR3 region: CASSLGQTNTGELFF. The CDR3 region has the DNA TGTGCCAGCAGCTTGGGGCAGACGAACACCGGGGAGCTGTTTTTT.

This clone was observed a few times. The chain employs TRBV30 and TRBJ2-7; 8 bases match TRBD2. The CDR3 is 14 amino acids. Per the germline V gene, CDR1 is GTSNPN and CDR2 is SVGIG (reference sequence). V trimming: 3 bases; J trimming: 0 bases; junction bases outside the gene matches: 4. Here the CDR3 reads CAWSPLADSYEQYF. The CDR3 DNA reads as TGTGCCTGGAGCCCACTAGCGGACTCCTACGAGCAGTACTTC.